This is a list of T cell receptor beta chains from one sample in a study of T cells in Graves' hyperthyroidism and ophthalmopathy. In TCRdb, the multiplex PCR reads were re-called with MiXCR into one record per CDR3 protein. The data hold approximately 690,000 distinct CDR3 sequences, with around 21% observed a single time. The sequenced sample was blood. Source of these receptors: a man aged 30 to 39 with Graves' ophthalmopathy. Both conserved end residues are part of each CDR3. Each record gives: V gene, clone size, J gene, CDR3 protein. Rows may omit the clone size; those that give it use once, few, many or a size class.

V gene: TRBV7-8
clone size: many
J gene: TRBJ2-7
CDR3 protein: CASSSPDRPPSYEQYF

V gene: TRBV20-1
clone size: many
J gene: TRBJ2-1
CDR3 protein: CSATRETEQFF

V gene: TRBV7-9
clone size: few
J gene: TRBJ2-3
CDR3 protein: CASSLRKGTQYF

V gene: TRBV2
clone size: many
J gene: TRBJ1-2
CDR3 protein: CASSEGQGGNYGYTF

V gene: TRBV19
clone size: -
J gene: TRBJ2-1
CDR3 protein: CASSILAGNEQFF

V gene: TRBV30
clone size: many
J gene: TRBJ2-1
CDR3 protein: CAWSRNNEQFF

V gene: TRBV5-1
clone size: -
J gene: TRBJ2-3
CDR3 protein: CASSLGRDSDTQYF

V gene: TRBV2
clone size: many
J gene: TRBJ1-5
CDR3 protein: CASSDPTANNQPQHF

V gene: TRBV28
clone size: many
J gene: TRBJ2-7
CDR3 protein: CASSSPGGFPGEQYF

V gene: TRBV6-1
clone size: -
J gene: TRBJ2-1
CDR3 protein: CASSPSASYNEQFF

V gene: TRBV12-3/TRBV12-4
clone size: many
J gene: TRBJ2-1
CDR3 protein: CASRASTRGSFYNEQFF

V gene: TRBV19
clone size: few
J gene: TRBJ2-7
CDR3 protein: CASSPTPGTGTYEQYF

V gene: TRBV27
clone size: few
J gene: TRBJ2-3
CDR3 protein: CASSLSIQRSVDTQYF

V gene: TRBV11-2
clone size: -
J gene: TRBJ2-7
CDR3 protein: CASSLVASGRNYEQYF

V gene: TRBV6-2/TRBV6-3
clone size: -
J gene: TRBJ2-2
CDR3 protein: CASSPGLAGGPAGELFF

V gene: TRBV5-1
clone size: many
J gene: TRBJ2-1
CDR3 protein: CASSLGSGQIYNEQFF

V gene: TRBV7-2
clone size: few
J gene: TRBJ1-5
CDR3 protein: CASSLDQTQPQHF

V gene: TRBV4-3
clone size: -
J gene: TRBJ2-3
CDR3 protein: CASSRGSGITDTQYF

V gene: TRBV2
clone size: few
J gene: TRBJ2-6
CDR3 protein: CASSESGYSGANVLTF

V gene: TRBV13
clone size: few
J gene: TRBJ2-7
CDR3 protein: CASSPFTSGRPGEQYF

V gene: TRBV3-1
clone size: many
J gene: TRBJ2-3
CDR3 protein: CASSHSTVRGTDTQYF

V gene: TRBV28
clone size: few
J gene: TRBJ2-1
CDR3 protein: CASSLSRGTPGEEQFF

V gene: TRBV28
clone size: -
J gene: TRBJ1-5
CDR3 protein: CASSLSTGWSNQPQHF

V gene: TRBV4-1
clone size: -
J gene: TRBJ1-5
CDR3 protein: CASSQVLGSGEQPQHF

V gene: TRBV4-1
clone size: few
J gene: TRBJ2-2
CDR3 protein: CASSQGGLYTGELFF

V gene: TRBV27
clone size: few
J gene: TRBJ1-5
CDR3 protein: CASTSTGAGNQPQHF

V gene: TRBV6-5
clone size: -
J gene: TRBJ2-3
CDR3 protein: CASSHRQTSVPSTDTQYF

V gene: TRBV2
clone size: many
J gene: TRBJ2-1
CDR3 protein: CASSELPVGLAGGRSRNEQFF

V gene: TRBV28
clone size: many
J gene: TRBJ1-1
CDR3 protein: CASTPRALNTEAFF

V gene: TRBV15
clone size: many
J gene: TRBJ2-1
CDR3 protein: CATSGGLAGADEQFF

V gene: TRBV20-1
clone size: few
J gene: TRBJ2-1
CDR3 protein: CSARSPRPTSGGYNEQFF

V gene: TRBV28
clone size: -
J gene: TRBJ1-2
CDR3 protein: CASSFSTGGNYGYTF